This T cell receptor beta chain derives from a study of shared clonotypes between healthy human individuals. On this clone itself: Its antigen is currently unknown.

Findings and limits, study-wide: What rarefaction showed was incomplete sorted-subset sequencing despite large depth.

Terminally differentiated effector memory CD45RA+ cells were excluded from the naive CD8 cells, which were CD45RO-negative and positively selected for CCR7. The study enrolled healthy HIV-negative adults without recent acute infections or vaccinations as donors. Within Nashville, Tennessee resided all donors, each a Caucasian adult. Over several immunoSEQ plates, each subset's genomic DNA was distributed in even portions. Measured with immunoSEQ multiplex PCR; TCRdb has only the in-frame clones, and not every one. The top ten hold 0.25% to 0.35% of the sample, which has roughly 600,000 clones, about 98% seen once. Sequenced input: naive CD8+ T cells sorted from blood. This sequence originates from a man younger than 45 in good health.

The CDR3 reads CASSLQGNTEAFF. In DNA, the CDR3 is TGCGCCAGCAGTCTACAGGGGAACACTGAAGCTTTCTTT. This chain links TRBV4-3 with TRBJ1-1; weak D call: TRBD1 (6 bases). In germline, CDR1 is LGHNA, CDR2 YSLEER. CDR3 length equals 13 residues. The V end lost 6 bases, the J end lost 1 base, and 9 bases lay between the germline ends.